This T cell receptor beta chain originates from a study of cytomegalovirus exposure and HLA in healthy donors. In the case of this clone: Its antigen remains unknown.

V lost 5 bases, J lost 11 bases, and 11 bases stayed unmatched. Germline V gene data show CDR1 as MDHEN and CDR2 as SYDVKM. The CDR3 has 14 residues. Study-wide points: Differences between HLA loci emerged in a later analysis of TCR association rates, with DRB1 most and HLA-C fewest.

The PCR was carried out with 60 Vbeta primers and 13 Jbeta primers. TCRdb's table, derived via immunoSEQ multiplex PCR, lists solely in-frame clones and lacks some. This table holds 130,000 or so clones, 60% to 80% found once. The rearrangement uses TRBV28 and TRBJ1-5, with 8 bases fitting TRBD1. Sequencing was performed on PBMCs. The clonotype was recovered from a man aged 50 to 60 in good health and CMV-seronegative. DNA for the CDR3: TGTGCCAGCAGTACCGGACAGGGTAGAGGGACCCAGCATTTT. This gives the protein CASSTGQGRGTQHF. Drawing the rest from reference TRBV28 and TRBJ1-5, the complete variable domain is DVKVTQSSRYLVKRTGEKVFLECVQDMDHENMFWYRQDPGLGLRLIYFSYDVKMKEKGDIPEGYSVSREKKERFSLILESASTNQTSMYLCASSTGQGRGTQHFGDGTRLSIL.